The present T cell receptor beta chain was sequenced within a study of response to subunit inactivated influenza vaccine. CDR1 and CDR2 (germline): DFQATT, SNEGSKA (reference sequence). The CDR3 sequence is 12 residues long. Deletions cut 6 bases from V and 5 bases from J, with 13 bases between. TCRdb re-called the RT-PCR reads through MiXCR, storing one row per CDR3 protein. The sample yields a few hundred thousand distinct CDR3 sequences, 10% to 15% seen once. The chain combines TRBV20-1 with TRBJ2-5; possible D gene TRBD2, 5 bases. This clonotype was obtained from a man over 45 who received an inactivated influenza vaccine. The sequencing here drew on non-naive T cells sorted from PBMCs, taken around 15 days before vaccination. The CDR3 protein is CSAVTSPETQYF. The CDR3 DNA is TGCAGTGCCGTAACTAGTCCGGAGACCCAGTACTTC.